A selection of T cell receptor beta chains follows, all from one sample in a study of T cell responses to AZD1222 COVID-19 vaccine. Method: immunoSEQ multiplex PCR; TCRdb's copy keeps in-frame clones and lacks some. This sample yields 150,000 or so clones, of which around nine tenths are seen a single time; roughly 5% belongs to the top ten. Sequenced material: peripheral blood, taken on day 0 of AZD1222 vaccination. Source of these receptors: an adult in good health. Both conserved end residues are part of each CDR3. The D gene is left open where the match is weak. Clone size is not always given. Where it is, it says once, few, many or a class for expanded clones.

j_call | d_call | clone_size | v_call | cdr3_aa | cdr3_nt
TRBJ2-7 | NA | NA | TRBV28 | CASSFDAGYEQYF | TGTGCCAGCAGTTTTGATGCGGGCTACGAGCAGTACTTC
TRBJ1-4 | NA | once | TRBV6-1 | CASSDLREKLFF | TGCGCCAGCAGTGACCTAAGGGAAAAACTGTTTTTT
TRBJ2-2 | TRBD1 | NA | TRBV10-3 | CAINGQAQIANTGELFF | TGTGCCATCAATGGACAGGCGCAGATAGCGAACACCGGGGAGCTGTTTTTT
TRBJ2-7 | TRBD1 | NA | TRBV6-5 | CASRLRGRGSYEQYF | TGTGCCAGCAGGCTCAGGGGGCGAGGATCCTACGAGCAGTACTTC
TRBJ1-2 | NA | once | TRBV5-1 | CASSPVPSRDANYGYTF | TGCGCCAGCAGTCCGGTCCCCTCCCGAGATGCTAACTATGGCTACACCTTC
TRBJ2-2 | TRBD1 | NA | TRBV2 | CAGTGTGANTGELFF | TGTGCCGGGACCGGGACAGGTGCGAACACCGGGGAGCTGTTTTTT
TRBJ1-2 | NA | once | TRBV11-2 | CASSLGPLEASGYTF | TGTGCCAGCAGCCTCGGGCCCCTGGAGGCCTCTGGCTACACCTTC
TRBJ1-1 | TRBD1 | once | TRBV28 | CASSFYSGGMEAEAFF | TGTGCCAGCAGTTTTTATTCAGGGGGGATGGAAGCTGAAGCTTTCTTT
TRBJ1-4 | TRBD1 | NA | TRBV7-9 | CASSPGGPLISLFF | TGTGCCAGCAGCCCAGGGGGCCCACTGATATCACTGTTTTTT
TRBJ1-4 | NA | NA | TRBV3-1/TRBV3-2 | CASSQEEVGEKLFF | TGTGCCAGCAGCCAAGAAGAGGTCGGGGAAAAACTGTTTTTT
TRBJ1-1 | TRBD1 | NA | TRBV10-1 | CASSDVEGAGRLNTEAFF | TGCGCCAGCAGTGATGTGGAGGGGGCAGGCAGGTTGAACACTGAAGCTTTCTTT